These 19 T cell receptor beta chains share one sample of origin, sequenced in a study of blood T cell repertoires in COVID-19. Clones were read by immunoSEQ multiplex PCR, and TCRdb kept only the in-frame ones, dropping some. The sample has 140,000 to 150,000 clones, around 81% seen once. Source material: peripheral blood. These receptors were collected from a human donor in a cohort sampled during active COVID-19.

This rearrangement joins TRBV6-2 or TRBV6-3 to TRBJ2-1, with 8 bases that match TRBD1. Germline CDR1 MNHEY, CDR2 SVGEGT. The length of the CDR3 is 14 residues. Trimming took 4 bases from V and 5 from J; bases not matched to a gene: 4. DNA of the CDR3: TGTGCCAGCAGTTCCTACAGGGGGGACAATGAGCAGTTCTTC. As protein: CASSSYRGDNEQFF.

This clone appeared once. V is TRBV10-3 and J is TRBJ2-7; TRBD1 agrees at 7 bases. This CDR3 comprises 15 residues. Germline V gives CDR1 ENHRY, CDR2 SYGVKD. With V trimmed by 6 bases and J by 7 bases, 15 bases remained unmatched. The CDR3 nucleotides read TGTGCCATCAGGCCCCGAACAGGGGAAAGGAGTGAGCAGTACTTC. Its protein is CAIRPRTGERSEQYF.

This clone appeared a few times. The chain employs TRBV10-3 and TRBJ2-7, with 7 bases aligning to TRBD1. CDR3 size: 13 residues. Losses at the gene ends were 7 bases for V and 0 bases for J; bases not matched to a gene: 3. In germline, CDR1 is ENHRY, CDR2 SYGVKD. Written as DNA, the CDR3 is TGTGCCATCACGGGACAGCACTCCTACGAGCAGTACTTC. This gives the protein CAITGQHSYEQYF.

This rearrangement joins TRBV9 to TRBJ2-3, with D possibly TRBD1 on 5 matching bases. Germline V CDR1 and CDR2: SGDLS, YYNGEE. Trimming pared 0 bases from V and 8 bases from J, leaving 13 bases between. This CDR3 has 14 amino acids. The CDR3 loop is CASSVDSAGATQYF. The CDR3 nucleotides read TGTGCCAGCAGCGTAGATTCAGCTGGGGCTACGCAGTATTTT.

The rearrangement joins TRBV6-5 to TRBJ1-2; the match to TRBD1 covers 7 bases. Germline V gene data show CDR1 as MNHEY and CDR2 as SVGAGI. The CDR3 spans 14 residues. The V and J ends lost 6 bases and 0 bases, in that order; junction bases with no gene match: 4. For the CDR3, the DNA is TGTGCCAGCAGATCGGGACAGACTAACTATGGCTACACCTTC. This gives the protein CASRSGQTNYGYTF.

The gene calls are TRBV3-1 (or the pseudogene TRBV3-2) and TRBJ1-2; D perhaps matches TRBD1 (6 bases). Trimming stripped 3 bases from V and 0 bases from J, with 17 bases between. The CDR3 sequence is 17 residues long. Germline lookup yields CDR1 LGHDT and CDR2 YNNKEL (reference sequence). The CDR3 loop reads CASSQLSGGLANYGYTF. As DNA, the CDR3 is TGTGCCAGCAGCCAGTTGAGCGGGGGCCTTGCTAACTATGGCTACACCTTC.

The V and J genes are TRBV6-1 and TRBJ1-2, with 9 bases fitting TRBD1. The CDR3 has 14 residues. The V gene end was trimmed by 2 bases and the J gene end by 10 bases; junction bases not matched to a gene: 8. Germline V gene sequence: CDR1 MNHNS, CDR2 SASEGT. CDR3 in DNA: TGTGCCAGCAGTGAACCCGGGACAGGGTTTGACTACACCTTC. This codes for CASSEPGTGFDYTF.

The genes are TRBV28 and TRBJ1-2, with 9 bases identical to TRBD1. There are 15 residues in the CDR3. Germline loops: CDR1 MDHEN, CDR2 SYDVKM. The J segment lost 1 base and the V segment lost 7 bases, leaving 7 bases of the junction unmatched. CDR3 sequence: CASKKGTGSNYGYTF. The CDR3 DNA follows: TGTGCCAGCAAAAAAGGGACAGGGAGTAACTATGGCTACACCTTC.

This clone was detected only a few times. The chain links TRBV25-1 to TRBJ2-1; possibly TRBD2 for D (6 bases). The germline V and J ends were trimmed by 8 bases and 0 bases, with 8 bases remaining between them. The V gene's germline CDR1 is MGHDK and CDR2 SYGVNS. This CDR3 is built from 13 residues. The CDR3 spells CASGRSSYNEQFF. The CDR3 DNA follows: TGTGCCAGCGGGAGGAGCTCCTACAATGAGCAGTTCTTC.

This chain connects TRBV19 to TRBJ1-1; unclear D gene. Germline V gene lookup returns CDR1 LNHDA and CDR2 SQIVND (reference sequence). Trimming removed 4 bases from V and 4 bases from J, with 10 bases in between. CDR3 length: 13 residues. The CDR3 protein is CASSRVGFTEAFF. The CDR3 nucleotides read TGTGCCAGTAGTAGGGTGGGCTTCACTGAAGCTTTCTTT.

This clone turned up a few times. This chain links TRBV5-1 with TRBJ2-7, with 10 bases lining up with TRBD1. In germline, CDR1 is SGHRS, CDR2 YFSETQ. V gave up 2 bases and J gave up 0 bases; unmatched junction bases: 8. The CDR3 covers 17 residues. The CDR3: CASSFTGQGDDSYEQYF. The CDR3, as DNA: TGCGCCAGCAGCTTTACCGGACAGGGGGATGACTCCTACGAGCAGTACTTC.

The rearrangement uses TRBV7-9 and TRBJ2-5; 8 nucleotides line up with TRBD2. J gave up 4 bases and V 1 base, and 14 bases lay outside the gene matches. Germline CDR1 SEHNR, CDR2 FQNEAQ (reference sequence). The CDR3 has 18 amino acids. In DNA form, the CDR3 reads TGTGCCAGCAGCTTAGGTCCGCGGGGCGGGAGGTCCGGAGAGACCCAGTACTTC. Translation gives CASSLGPRGGRSGETQYF.

This chain uses TRBV28 with TRBJ2-7; 8 nucleotides line up with TRBD1. Germline V lookup: CDR1 MDHEN, CDR2 SYDVKM. This CDR3 comprises 14 residues. Unmatched junction bases numbered 6, after V lost 1 base and J lost 7 bases. CDR3 nucleotides: TGTGCCAGCAGTTTATCTCAGGGGGCGCGGGAGCAGTACTTC. Protein product: CASSLSQGAREQYF.

CDR3 coding DNA: TGCAGCGTTACCCAACCCGGGACTAGCGGGAGGGAGAGGAACAATGAGCAGTTCTTC. Translation gives CSVTQPGTSGRERNNEQFF. The rearrangement joins TRBV29-1 to TRBJ2-1; 16 nucleotides match TRBD2. The CDR3 spans 19 residues. Germline V gene data show CDR1 as SQVTM and CDR2 as ANQGSEA. V trimming: 5 bases; J trimming: 5 bases; junction bases outside the gene matches: 15.

In this sample, this clone turned up once. The chain combines TRBV3-1 (or the pseudogene TRBV3-2) with TRBJ2-1, with TRBD2 as a possible D gene (5 bases). The CDR3 totals 12 residues. The V and J ends lost 4 bases and 7 bases respectively, with 8 bases between them. CDR1 is LGHDT, CDR2 YNNKEL, per germline (reference sequence). CDR3 bases: TGTGCCAGCAGCCTTCCGGGGAATGAGCAGTTCTTC. Encoded protein: CASSLPGNEQFF.

The V gene is TRBV7-2, the J gene TRBJ2-4; 10 bases agree with TRBD1. This CDR3 has 16 amino acids. V gave up 3 bases and J gave up 7 bases; unmatched junction bases: 9. Germline V gene lookup returns CDR1 SGHTA and CDR2 FQGNSA. The CDR3: CASSFTSGTGDNIQYF. The CDR3 region has the DNA TGTGCCAGCAGCTTTACATCCGGGACAGGGGATAACATTCAGTACTTC.

This chain connects TRBV11-2 to TRBJ1-1, with 7 bases aligning to TRBD1. The CDR3 extends over 16 amino acids. Per the germline V gene, CDR1 is SGHAT and CDR2 is FQNNGV. V lost 5 bases, J lost 4 bases, and 13 bases stayed unmatched. The CDR3 region is CASSQISRGKITEAFF. In nucleotides, the CDR3 is TGTGCCAGCAGCCAAATTTCCAGGGGGAAGATCACTGAAGCTTTCTTT. The whole variable domain, remainder taken from reference TRBV11-2 and TRBJ1-1, is EAGVAQSPRYKIIEKRQSVAFWCNPISGHATLYWYQQILGQGPKLLIQFQNNGVVDDSQLPKDRFSAERLKGVDSTLKIQPAKLEDSAVYLCASSQISRGKITEAFFGQGTRLTVV.

The J gene is TRBJ2-7, the V gene TRBV12-3 or TRBV12-4; D is ambiguous. V was cut by 3 bases and J by 0 bases, with 6 bases left in between. The CDR3 runs to 13 residues. CDR3 DNA: TGTGCCAGCAGTTTCAGTAACTCCTACGAGCAGTACTTC. Amino acids: CASSFSNSYEQYF.

This clone appeared a single time. This chain joins TRBV5-4 and TRBJ2-7, with D tentatively TRBD2 (6 bases). CDR3 size: 14 residues. The V gene's germline CDR1 is SGHNT and CDR2 YYREEE (reference sequence). Deletions cut 10 bases from V and 7 bases from J, with 24 bases between. The chain's CDR3 is CAVPTLGLMKEQYF. The CDR3, as DNA: TGTGCCGTGCCAACGTTGGGACTGATGAAGGAGCAGTACTTC.